These 30 T cell receptor beta chains share one sample of origin, sequenced in a study of T cell responses to AZD1222 COVID-19 vaccine. Repertoires were generated with immunoSEQ multiplex PCR, while TCRdb's copy carries only in-frame clones and drops some. The table includes roughly 170,000 clones, around nine tenths detected once. The specimen was peripheral blood, collected on day 0 of AZD1222 vaccination. The receptor source for this set is an adult in good health.

V and J are TRBV12-3 or TRBV12-4 and TRBJ1-2, with a weak D call TRBD1 (6 bases). Trimming took 10 bases from V and 7 from J, leaving 19 bases between them. CDR3 length: 13 amino acids. CDR3 sequence: CAIAGDLGSGYTF. For the CDR3, the DNA is TGTGCCATCGCAGGGGACTTAGGATCTGGCTACACCTTC.

Only one count was recorded for this clone. This sequence joins TRBV10-3 and TRBJ1-4; maybe TRBD1 (5 bases). V lost 4 bases and J lost 8, with 11 bases in between. Germline V gives CDR1 ENHRY, CDR2 SYGVKD. The CDR3 runs 13 residues. The CDR3 sequence is CAISGRRGEKLFF. The DNA of the CDR3 is TGTGCCATCAGTGGTCGACGGGGCGAAAAACTGTTTTTT.

The chain has TRBV3-1 (or the pseudogene TRBV3-2) and TRBJ1-2, with a possible D match to TRBD1 (6 bases). V gave up 4 bases and J gave up 0 bases, with 9 bases separating them. This CDR3 is built from 14 residues. CDR1 and CDR2 from the germline V gene are LGHDT and YNNKEL (reference sequence). The CDR3 DNA sequence: TGTGCCAGCAGCCCAGGGGACCCTAACTATGGCTACACCTTC. Its translation is CASSPGDPNYGYTF.

The chain combines TRBV6-2 or TRBV6-3 with TRBJ2-7; 10 bases are a match to TRBD1. This CDR3 spans 14 amino acids. Germline CDR1 and CDR2: MNHEY and SVGEGT. The trim removed 2 bases at V and 5 bases at J, leaving 3 bases unmatched. The DNA of the CDR3 is TGTGCCAGCAGTTACGTAGACAGGGGGCACGAGCAGTACTTC. Encoded protein: CASSYVDRGHEQYF.

Only one count was recorded for this clone. The V gene is TRBV9, the J gene TRBJ1-2, with D tentatively TRBD1 (5 bases). The CDR3 extends over 14 amino acids. V gave up 0 bases and J gave up 4 bases, with 10 bases separating them. Germline loops: CDR1 SGDLS, CDR2 YYNGEE. The CDR3 is CASSVDRTGYGYTF. The CDR3 DNA is TGTGCCAGCAGCGTAGACAGGACCGGCTATGGCTACACCTTC.

This clone has more than one count but fewer than ten. The genes are TRBV10-1 and TRBJ2-3; D possibly corresponds to TRBD2 (5 bases). CDR3 length: 14 amino acids. The germline V and J ends were trimmed by 8 bases and 2 bases, with 14 bases remaining between them. Germline V gives CDR1 WNHNN, CDR2 SYGVQD (reference sequence). CDR3 residues: CASASEDSTDTQYF. Written as DNA, the CDR3 is TGCGCCAGCGCGTCGGAGGATTCCACAGATACGCAGTATTTT.

The chain has TRBV9 and TRBJ1-1; D not resolved. Trimming left V 4 bases short and J 5 bases short, with 12 bases between. The CDR3 is 13 amino acids. Germline lookup yields CDR1 SGDLS and CDR2 YYNGEE. CDR3 DNA: TGTGCCAGCAGCCCCCGAGGTAGAACTGAAGCTTTCTTT. As protein: CASSPRGRTEAFF.

The chain carries TRBV28 and TRBJ2-5, with TRBD1 matching over 7 bases. Per germline, CDR1 MDHEN and CDR2 SYDVKM. J was trimmed by 3 bases and V by 6 bases; bases with no gene match: 4. CDR3 length equals 13 residues. The CDR3 region has the DNA TGTGCCAGCAGCACGGGACAGAAAGAGACCCAGTACTTC. Protein product: CASSTGQKETQYF.

Here the CDR3 reads CASSLSWGAEGYGYTF. The DNA for the CDR3 is TGTGCCAGCAGCTTAAGTTGGGGGGCGGAGGGCTATGGCTACACCTTC. The chain is built from TRBV7-2 and TRBJ1-2; possibly TRBD1 for D (6 bases). This CDR3 has 16 residues. Germline CDR1 reads SGHTA; CDR2 reads FQGNSA. The V end lost 2 bases, the J end lost 4 bases, and 17 bases lay between the germline ends.

The rearrangement joins TRBV13 to TRBJ2-5, with 11 nucleotides matching TRBD2. Germline CDR1 reads PRHDT; CDR2 reads FYEKMQ (reference sequence). This CDR3 contains 14 residues. Unmatched junction bases numbered 2, after V lost 5 bases and J lost 3 bases. The CDR3 spells CASSKLAGEETQYF. In DNA form, the CDR3 reads TGTGCCAGCAGCAAACTAGCGGGAGAAGAGACCCAGTACTTC.

The CDR3 nucleotides are TGTGCCAGCAGCGTAGAGGGGGACAGGGGGCGAGCCTATGGCTACACCTTC. This sequence encodes CASSVEGDRGRAYGYTF. The genes are TRBV9 and TRBJ1-2, with 12 bases lining up with TRBD1. The CDR3 runs to 17 residues. CDR1 is SGDLS, CDR2 YYNGEE, per germline. The ends lost 0 bases at V and 4 bases at J; junction bases unmatched: 7.

The chain carries TRBV25-1 and TRBJ1-5; D is possibly TRBD1 (6 bases). The CDR3 length is 14 residues. V was pared by 6 bases and J by 0 bases, with 9 bases between. The germline V gene encodes CDR1 MGHDK and CDR2 SYGVNS. The CDR3 coding sequence is TGTGCCAGCAGCGGGGGACATAGCAATCAGCCCCAGCATTTT. This sequence encodes CASSGGHSNQPQHF.

This chain connects TRBV28 to TRBJ2-5; 9 bases line up with TRBD2. CDR1 MDHEN and CDR2 SYDVKM come from the germline V gene. This CDR3 is built from 14 residues. V dropped 5 bases and J dropped 5; count of bases not matched to a gene: 6. CDR3 nucleotides: TGTGCCAGCAGTCTAGCGGGAAGGTCGGAGACCCAGTACTTC. It translates to CASSLAGRSETQYF.

The rearrangement links TRBV6-1 to TRBJ2-7; 9 bases are a match to TRBD2. CDR3 length equals 16 residues. The germline V gene has CDR1 MNHNS and CDR2 SASEGT. V gave up 1 base and J gave up 5 bases; unmatched junction bases: 9. The DNA for the CDR3 is TGTGCCAGCAGTGAAGAAATTTTCGGCGGGAGGGACGAGCAGTACTTC. This gives the protein CASSEEIFGGRDEQYF.

This chain links TRBV29-1 with TRBJ2-1; 10 bases align to TRBD1. The CDR3 is 12 residues long. Germline lookup yields CDR1 SQVTM and CDR2 ANQGSEA. The ends lost 7 bases at V and 7 bases at J; junction bases unmatched: 4. The CDR3 sequence is CSGTDRGNEQFF. The DNA for the CDR3 is TGCAGCGGTACGGACAGGGGGAATGAGCAGTTCTTC.

The CDR3 reads CASSPERGGGKQFF. The CDR3 DNA reads as TGTGCCAGCTCACCGGAGCGGGGGGGCGGTAAGCAGTTCTTC. This sequence joins TRBV18 and TRBJ2-1, with 10 bases fitting TRBD2. Germline V gene sequence: CDR1 KGHSH, CDR2 LQKENI. The V gene end was trimmed by 3 bases and the J gene end by 11 bases; junction bases not matched to a gene: 7. The CDR3 is made up of 14 amino acids.

This chain links TRBV10-3 with TRBJ1-3; unclear D gene. CDR3 length: 12 amino acids. V was trimmed by 7 bases and J by 0 bases, leaving 4 bases between them. Per the germline V gene, CDR1 is ENHRY and CDR2 is SYGVKD. The CDR3 loop is CAITSSGNTIYF. The DNA of the CDR3 is TGTGCCATCACAAGCTCTGGAAACACCATATATTTT.

This clone was recorded once. The rearrangement uses TRBV6-5 and TRBJ2-7, with 7 bases that match TRBD1. CDR1 MNHEY and CDR2 SVGAGI come from the germline V gene. V lost 2 bases, J lost 3 bases, and 7 bases stayed unmatched. The CDR3 spans 15 residues. In DNA form, the CDR3 reads TGTGCCAGCAGTTACGCCAAGGGACAGTTCTACGAGCAGTACTTC. Translating gives CASSYAKGQFYEQYF.

V is TRBV6-2 or TRBV6-3 and J is TRBJ1-2; D gene uncertain. Trimming pared 4 bases from V and 4 bases from J, leaving 4 bases between. This CDR3 contains 11 residues. Germline loops: CDR1 MNHEY, CDR2 SVGEGT. The chain's CDR3 is CASSSGYGYTF. The CDR3, as DNA: TGTGCCAGCAGTTCCGGCTATGGCTACACCTTC.

The gene calls are TRBV27 and TRBJ1-2; 7 positions agree with TRBD1. V gave up 6 bases and J gave up 2 bases; unmatched junction bases: 9. Germline V lookup: CDR1 MNHEY, CDR2 SMNVEV (reference sequence). The CDR3 length is 15 residues. The CDR3 reads CASSERGQGNYGYTF. The CDR3, as DNA: TGTGCCAGCAGCGAGAGGGGGCAGGGAAACTATGGCTACACCTTC.

The chain employs TRBV7-3 and TRBJ1-1; a possible D gene is TRBD1 (6 bases). The V end lost 5 bases, the J end lost 4 bases, and 11 bases lay between the germline ends. Germline V CDR1 and CDR2: SGHTA, FQGTGA. This CDR3 contains 13 residues. CDR3 sequence reads: CASSVQGSTEAFF. For the CDR3, the DNA is TGTGCCAGCAGCGTCCAGGGGAGCACTGAAGCTTTCTTT.

This clone was counted between two and nine times. The chain has TRBV11-2 and TRBJ2-7, with no clear D. CDR3 length: 13 amino acids. Germline V gene lookup returns CDR1 SGHAT and CDR2 FQNNGV. Trimming stripped 2 bases from V and 2 bases from J, with 7 bases between. This CDR3 reads CASSLIHTYEQYF. CDR3 in DNA: TGTGCCAGCAGCTTAATACATACCTACGAGCAGTACTTC.

This sequence joins TRBV7-9 and TRBJ2-7; the D is unclear. CDR1 and CDR2 from the germline V gene are SEHNR and FQNEAQ (reference sequence). The CDR3 runs to 11 residues. Trimming took 5 bases from V and 4 from J, leaving 6 bases between them. The chain's CDR3 is CASSPYYEQYF. In DNA, the CDR3 is TGTGCCAGCAGCCCGTATTACGAGCAGTACTTC. Drawing the rest from reference TRBV7-9 and TRBJ2-7, the complete variable domain is DTGVSQNPRHKITKRGQNVTFRCDPISEHNRLYWYRQTLGQGPEFLTYFQNEAQLEKSRLLSDRFSAERPKGSFSTLEIQRTEQGDSAMYLCASSPYYEQYFGPGTRLTVT.

V and J are TRBV28 and TRBJ1-2; D gene uncertain. Trimming left V 1 base short and J 7 bases short, with 13 bases between. The CDR3 runs 14 residues. Germline CDR1 reads MDHEN; CDR2 reads SYDVKM. CDR3 coding DNA: TGTGCCAGCAGTTTATCTACCACGTCGGGTGGCTACACCTTC. Translating it yields CASSLSTTSGGYTF.

V gene TRBV29-1 combines with J gene TRBJ1-1; 10 bases are shared with TRBD1. Germline V CDR1 and CDR2: SQVTM, ANQGSEA. This CDR3 spans 15 amino acids. Unmatched junction bases numbered 10, after V lost 5 bases and J lost 4 bases. DNA of the CDR3: TGCAGCGTTAAACTGACAGGGGGCGCGATCACTGAAGCTTTCTTT. This encodes CSVKLTGGAITEAFF. The full variable domain, completed using reference TRBV29-1 and TRBJ1-1, is SAVISQKPSRDICQRGTSLTIQCQVDSQVTMMFWYRQQPGQSLTLIATANQGSEATYESGFVIDKFPISRPNLTFSTLTVSNMSPEDSSIYLCSVKLTGGAITEAFFGQGTRLTVV.

The sample holds a few counts of this clone. J is TRBJ2-1 and V is TRBV2, with TRBD2 identical over 7 bases. CDR1 and CDR2 from the germline V gene are SNHLY and FYNNEI. V lost 0 bases to trimming and J lost 3 bases; unmatched junction nucleotides: 11. The CDR3 is made up of 18 amino acids. The CDR3 nucleotides read TGTGCCAGCAGTGAAGCGCTCGGGGCGGGAGCCTTCTACAATGAGCAGTTCTTC. Translated, it gives CASSEALGAGAFYNEQFF. The complete variable domain, with remaining parts taken from reference TRBV2 and TRBJ2-1, reads EPEVTQTPSHQVTQMGQEVILRCVPISNHLYFYWYRQILGQKVEFLVSFYNNEISEKSEIFDDQFSVERPDGSNFTLKIRSTKLEDSAMYFCASSEALGAGAFYNEQFFGPGTRLTVL.

V is TRBV28 and J is TRBJ2-2; 7 nucleotides match TRBD1. Germline V gene lookup returns CDR1 MDHEN and CDR2 SYDVKM. V dropped 6 bases and J dropped 3; count of bases not matched to a gene: 4. CDR3 length equals 14 residues. CDR3 sequence reads: CASRTGSYTGELFF. The DNA for the CDR3 is TGTGCCAGCAGGACAGGGTCTTACACCGGGGAGCTGTTTTTT.

The chain links TRBV18 to TRBJ1-2; no definite D call. The germline V gene encodes CDR1 KGHSH and CDR2 LQKENI. The CDR3 has 13 residues. The V gene lost 2 bases and the J gene lost 1 base, with 5 bases spanning the gap. The CDR3 protein is CASSPDHNYGYTF. The CDR3 DNA follows: TGTGCCAGCTCACCAGACCATAACTATGGCTACACCTTC.

This chain uses TRBV3-1 (or the pseudogene TRBV3-2) with TRBJ1-4; D is possibly TRBD1 (6 bases). Germline-derived CDR1 and CDR2 are LGHDT and YNNKEL (reference sequence). The V and J ends lost 7 bases and 8 bases respectively, with 11 bases between them. The CDR3 covers 12 residues. CDR3 nucleotide sequence: TGTGCCAGCAACCGGGGGCGCGAAAAACTGTTTTTT. As protein: CASNRGREKLFF.

This chain uses TRBV9 with TRBJ2-7; D is perhaps TRBD1 or TRBD2 (5 bases each). Germline CDR1 SGDLS, CDR2 YYNGEE. The CDR3 is 15 residues long. The germline V and J ends were trimmed by 0 bases and 0 bases, with 10 bases remaining between them. The CDR3 here is CASSVGGSSSYEQYF. CDR3 in DNA: TGTGCCAGCAGCGTAGGGGGGTCCAGCTCCTACGAGCAGTACTTC.